This T cell receptor beta chain was profiled in a study of CD8 T cells in Susac syndrome. Remarks on this clonotype: The antigen is not known.

Points from the study as a whole: The study conceded that its TCR sequencing and HLA analysis involved relatively few individuals.

cDNA came from roughly 0.5 to 1 ug RNA primed by random hexamers. From the immunoSEQ multiplex PCR reads, TCRdb called clonotypes with MiXCR, one entry per CDR3 protein. The sample lists approximately 160,000 distinct CDR3 sequences, roughly nine tenths occurring once. Blood CD8+ and CD4+ T cells underwent high-throughput TCR beta sequencing. Controls matched for sex and age were healthy donors. TEMRA cells were enriched by FACS, while CD8+ and CD4+ T cells were obtained through a negative isolation that was performed magnetically. This TCR was recovered from a human donor in good health. The sequencing input was CD4+ T cells from PBMCs.

As DNA, the CDR3 is TGTGCCATCTGGAGTGGGGGGTCAGGCTCCTACGAGCAGTACTTC. As protein: CAIWSGGSGSYEQYF. The V call is TRBV10-3, the J call TRBJ2-7; D is possibly TRBD2 (6 bases). This CDR3 spans 15 amino acids. Looked up from germline, CDR1 is ENHRY and CDR2 is SYGVKD. Trimming removed 8 bases from V and 0 bases from J, with 17 bases in between.